A selection of T cell receptor beta chains follows, all from one sample in a study of tumour-infiltrating T cells in Burkitt lymphoma. Data came from immunoSEQ multiplex PCR; TCRdb stores just in-frame clones and leaves some out. The sample consists of 7,500 to 8,500 clones, roughly 73% of them appearing once. The sample comprised tumor tissue. All receptors come from a human donor with diffuse large B-cell lymphoma. Both conserved end residues are part of each CDR3. A D gene is named only where the DNA matches it firmly. Clone size is not always given. Where it is, it says once, few, many or a class for expanded clones.

TRBJ2-2	.	TRBV7-9	.	CASSLLYKNTGELFF	TGTGCCAGCAGCTTATTGTACAAGAACACCGGGGAGCTGTTTTTT
TRBJ1-1	.	TRBV5-1	.	CASSLQGVNTEAFF	TGCGCCAGCAGCTTACAGGGCGTGAACACTGAAGCTTTCTTT
TRBJ1-2	.	TRBV5-1	TRBD1	CASSGQGDYGYTF	TGCGCCAGCAGCGGACAGGGGGACTATGGCTACACCTTC
TRBJ2-7	.	TRBV6-1	.	CASSEYPLPTYEQYF	TGTGCCAGCAGTGAATACCCCCTGCCCACGTACGAGCAGTACTTC
TRBJ1-1	few	TRBV6-5	TRBD1	CASSSRTGGFTEAFF	TGTGCCAGCAGTTCAAGGACAGGGGGATTCACTGAAGCTTTCTTT
TRBJ1-2	.	TRBV5-1	.	CASSLAPTNYGYTF	TGCGCCAGCAGCTTGGCTCCGACGAACTATGGCTACACCTTC
TRBJ1-1	.	TRBV10-2	.	CASGSWRGVEAFF	TGCGCCAGTGGGTCGTGGAGGGGCGTTGAAGCTTTCTTT
TRBJ2-5	.	TRBV2	.	CASSARRIQETQYF	TGTGCCAGCAGTGCTCGGAGAATTCAAGAGACCCAGTACTTC
TRBJ2-1	.	TRBV19	.	CASSTTGIAYNEQFF	TGTGCCAGTAGTACAACAGGGATTGCCTACAATGAGCAGTTCTTC
TRBJ1-4	once	TRBV14	.	CASSQGSGGPNEKLFF	TGTGCCAGCAGCCAAGGTTCGGGGGGGCCTAATGAAAAACTGTTTTTT
TRBJ1-1	.	TRBV5-1	.	CASSSQGWNTEAFF	TGCGCCAGCAGCTCGCAGGGGTGGAACACTGAAGCTTTCTTT
TRBJ1-6	.	TRBV2	TRBD1	CANPRDRLSYNSPLHF	TGTGCCAACCCCCGGGACAGGCTTTCCTATAATTCACCCCTCCACTTT
TRBJ1-6	.	TRBV27	.	CASRPGRQFSYNSPLHF	TGTGCCAGCAGGCCGGGACGGCAATTCTCCTATAATTCACCCCTCCACTTT
TRBJ2-5	.	TRBV18	.	CASSPNKGVQGETQYF	TGTGCCAGCTCACCAAACAAAGGGGTGCAAGGGGAGACCCAGTACTTC
TRBJ2-3	.	TRBV9	TRBD2	CASSPPRAGGPDTQYF	TGTGCCAGCAGCCCCCCCCGAGCGGGGGGGCCAGATACGCAGTATTTT
TRBJ1-2	.	TRBV7-2	.	CASSLTTAGYTF	TGTGCCAGCAGCTTAACAACCGCTGGCTACACCTTC
TRBJ1-2	.	TRBV5-1	TRBD1	CASSWGQGSIYGYTF	TGCGCCAGCAGCTGGGGACAGGGCAGTATCTATGGCTACACCTTC
TRBJ1-5	.	TRBV27	TRBD1	CASRRQGLNQPQHF	TGTGCCAGCAGGCGACAGGGGTTAAATCAGCCCCAGCATTTT
TRBJ1-2	.	TRBV29-1	TRBD1	CSVSRTGDGYTF	TGCAGCGTTAGCCGGACAGGGGATGGCTACACCTTC
TRBJ1-2	.	TRBV29-1	.	CSVYTGRDYGYTF	TGCAGCGTTTATACAGGGAGGGACTATGGCTACACCTTC
TRBJ1-2	.	TRBV19	TRBD1	CASSISARGQAETF	TGTGCCAGTAGTATTAGCGCCAGGGGGCAAGCGGAAACCTTC
TRBJ1-4	.	TRBV18	.	CASSPRQGEGEKLFF	TGTGCCAGCTCACCACGTCAGGGTGAAGGTGAAAAACTGTTTTTT
TRBJ1-1	few	TRBV27	.	CASSLRLARVGAEAFF	TGTGCCAGCAGTTTAAGGTTGGCCAGGGTGGGAGCTGAAGCTTTCTTT
TRBJ1-5	.	TRBV7-2	.	CASSLALAGNQPQHF	TGTGCCAGCAGCTTAGCGCTAGCAGGCAATCAGCCCCAGCATTTT
TRBJ1-1	.	TRBV2	TRBD1	CASRRGLRLTEAFF	TGTGCCAGCAGAAGGGGGCTCCGCCTAACTGAAGCTTTCTTT
TRBJ1-3	.	TRBV9	.	CASSVTLGNTIYF	TGTGCCAGCAGCGTAACGCTGGGGAACACCATATATTTT
TRBJ1-3	.	TRBV7-9	.	CASSLDVNTIYF	TGTGCCAGCAGCTTAGACGTAAACACCATATATTTT
TRBJ1-1	.	TRBV5-4	.	CASSLGGGGYTEAFF	TGTGCCAGCAGCCTTGGTGGGGGCGGGTACACTGAAGCTTTCTTT
TRBJ1-2	.	TRBV6-6	.	CASSPGNYGYTF	TGTGCCAGCAGTCCGGGGAACTATGGCTACACCTTC
TRBJ1-3	.	TRBV9	.	CASSASDAGNTIYF	TGTGCCAGCAGCGCGTCCGACGCTGGAAACACCATATATTTT
TRBJ2-3	once	TRBV5-1	TRBD2	CASSSGSSGGTDTQYF	TGCGCCAGCAGCTCAGGCTCTAGCGGGGGCACAGATACGCAGTATTTT
TRBJ2-5	.	TRBV9	TRBD2	CASSRRGGLETQYF	TGTGCCAGCAGCCGGCGGGGGGGCCTCGAGACCCAGTACTTC
TRBJ2-7	.	TRBV5-6	TRBD1	CASSSRYPGQLSSYEQYF	TGTGCCAGCAGCTCAAGGTACCCGGGACAGCTGAGCTCCTACGAGCAGTACTTC
TRBJ2-1	.	TRBV7-8	.	CASSLVRGPDEQFF	TGTGCCAGCAGCTTAGTCCGGGGCCCGGATGAGCAGTTCTTC
TRBJ1-1	once	TRBV5-1	.	CASSGRGESSPEAFF	TGCGCCAGCAGCGGCAGGGGAGAGTCGAGTCCTGAAGCTTTCTTT
TRBJ2-2	.	TRBV5-1	.	CASRPRVNTGELFF	TGCGCCAGCAGGCCTCGGGTGAACACCGGGGAGCTGTTTTTT
TRBJ1-1	few	TRBV13	.	CASRAGTPEAFF	TGTGCCAGCAGGGCGGGGACCCCTGAAGCTTTCTTT
TRBJ2-7	.	TRBV4-3	TRBD1	CASSQRDSHPEQYF	TGCGCCAGCAGCCAACGGGACAGTCACCCCGAGCAGTACTTC
TRBJ2-7	few	TRBV5-1	TRBD2	CASSLGGLGFYEQYF	TGCGCCAGCAGCTTGGGGGGACTAGGATTCTACGAGCAGTACTTC
TRBJ1-3	few	TRBV4-1	TRBD1	CASSQGQGASGNTIYF	TGCGCCAGCAGCCAGGGACAGGGGGCGTCTGGAAACACCATATATTTT
TRBJ1-2	.	TRBV29-1	.	CSALDNGGADYGYTF	TGCAGCGCCCTGGATAATGGGGGCGCGGACTATGGCTACACCTTC
TRBJ2-3	.	TRBV5-1	.	CASSSEDTQYF	TGCGCCAGCAGCTCCGAGGATACGCAGTATTTT
TRBJ1-3	.	TRBV7-3	.	CASSTDIGNTIYF	TGTGCCAGCAGCACAGACATTGGAAACACCATATATTTT
TRBJ1-6	.	TRBV4-1	.	CASSLIRVDNSPLHF	TGCGCCAGCAGCCTTATAAGGGTTGATAATTCACCCCTCCACTTT
TRBJ1-1	few	TRBV6-6	.	CASSYGVGAFF	TGTGCCAGCAGTTACGGGGTGGGGGCTTTCTTT
TRBJ2-2	once	TRBV10-1	.	CASSVYAGELFF	TGCGCCAGCAGTGTCTACGCCGGGGAGCTGTTTTTT
TRBJ2-3	medium-sized	TRBV11-2	.	CASSPPGPTDTQYF	TGTGCCAGCAGCCCTCCAGGTCCCACAGATACGCAGTATTTT
TRBJ2-2	.	TRBV6-1	.	CASSVTTEYTGELFF	TGTGCCAGCAGTGTTACGACAGAGTACACCGGGGAGCTGTTTTTT
TRBJ1-4	few	TRBV4-2	.	CASSRYEGEKLFF	TGTGCCAGCAGCCGATATGAGGGAGAAAAACTGTTTTTT
TRBJ1-4	.	TRBV18	.	CASSPRTANEKLFF	TGTGCCAGCTCACCAAGAACAGCGAATGAAAAACTGTTTTTT
TRBJ2-5	.	TRBV5-6	.	CASSFDLGGETQYF	TGTGCCAGCAGCTTCGATTTGGGAGGAGAGACCCAGTACTTC
TRBJ2-5	.	TRBV7-9	TRBD2	CASSPRRGGVGETQYF	TGTGCCAGCAGCCCCCGGCGCGGGGGGGTTGGAGAGACCCAGTACTTC
TRBJ1-1	.	TRBV20-1	.	CSARRQSAAFF	TGCAGTGCTAGGAGGCAGTCGGCAGCTTTCTTT
TRBJ2-7	.	TRBV29-1	.	CSGWTLRGQYF	TGCAGCGGATGGACACTTAGGGGGCAGTACTTC
TRBJ2-3	.	TRBV6-1	.	CASTQQVSTDTQYF	TGTGCCAGCACGCAGCAGGTTAGCACAGATACGCAGTATTTT
TRBJ2-5	once	TRBV2	.	CASSAVRGETQYF	TGTGCCAGCAGTGCGGTCCGCGGGGAGACCCAGTACTTC
TRBJ2-4	.	TRBV6-5	TRBD2	CAISVAGKVLYF	TGTGCCATCAGTGTAGCGGGAAAGGTTTTGTACTTC
TRBJ1-1	.	TRBV7-2	.	CASSRVGGQNTEAFF	TGTGCCAGCAGCCGGGTCGGCGGGCAGAACACTGAAGCTTTCTTT
TRBJ1-3	.	TRBV9	TRBD1	CASSTGTGILSGNTIYF	TGTGCCAGCAGCACGGGGACAGGGATACTCTCTGGAAACACCATATATTTT
TRBJ2-3	.	TRBV6-6	.	CASSYSGPRGDTQYF	TGTGCCAGCAGTTACTCTGGGCCCCGCGGAGATACGCAGTATTTT